This entry lists 8 T cell receptor beta chains sequenced from one sample in a study of a mutant IDH1 vaccine in newly diagnosed glioma. Their antigens remain unidentified. Time point: week 23, last vaccination. Every single dose of the vaccine, 300 ug of mutant IDH1 20-mer peptide, came with topical imiquimod. Some clones are missing from TCRdb's copy, which holds only in-frame ones; the method was immunoSEQ multiplex PCR. The sample carries more than 25,000 clones, around nine tenths recorded once. The sequenced sample was PBMCs, obtained from a glioma patient whose treatment included an IDH1 peptide vaccine. These receptors were obtained from a man between 35 and 55 years old with glioma.

This chain links TRBV5-1 with TRBJ2-1; D remains unclear. Trimming pared 1 base from V and 7 bases from J, leaving 15 bases between. From germline, CDR1 is SGHRS and CDR2 YFSETQ. The CDR3 sequence is 15 residues long. The CDR3 nucleotides are TGCGCCAGCAGCTTGCCAGGTTTACAAGGGAATGAGCAGTTCTTC. Protein sequence: CASSLPGLQGNEQFF.

The V gene is TRBV25-1, the J gene TRBJ2-3; D gene uncertain. Germline CDR1 and CDR2: MGHDK and SYGVNS. This CDR3 spans 13 amino acids. V was clipped by 4 bases and J by 1 base, with 6 bases between them. The DNA for the CDR3 is TGTGCCAGCAGTGTGCTAGGCACAGATACGCAGTATTTT. As protein: CASSVLGTDTQYF.

The chain combines TRBV27 with TRBJ2-7, with 8 bases identical to TRBD2. Losses at the gene ends were 0 bases for V and 3 bases for J; bases not matched to a gene: 7. Germline CDR1 MNHEY, CDR2 SMNVEV (reference sequence). The CDR3 sequence is 16 residues long. The CDR3, as DNA: TGTGCCAGCAGTTTATCCGGGGGCCGGGAGGGCTACGAGCAGTACTTC. It codes for CASSLSGGREGYEQYF.

This chain joins TRBV5-6 and TRBJ1-6, with 9 bases aligning to TRBD1. The V gene end was trimmed by 2 bases and the J gene end by 4 bases; junction bases not matched to a gene: 1. The CDR3 loop spans 15 amino acids. CDR1 is SGHDT, CDR2 YYEEEE, per germline. This CDR3 reads CASSFGTGYNSPLHF. The CDR3 bases are TGTGCCAGCAGCTTCGGGACAGGGTATAATTCACCCCTCCACTTT.

J is TRBJ2-7 and V is TRBV25-1, with D possibly called TRBD1 or TRBD2 (5 bases each). Germline V gene lookup returns CDR1 MGHDK and CDR2 SYGVNS. The CDR3 covers 12 residues. V was cut by 8 bases and J by 6 bases, with 14 bases left in between. The CDR3 reads CASASGGVEQYF. The DNA of the CDR3 is TGTGCCAGCGCCAGTGGGGGAGTCGAGCAGTACTTC.

This clone was seen once. V is TRBV27 and J is TRBJ2-5; TRBD1 matches at 8 bases. The CDR3 length is 13 residues. Germline CDR1 reads MNHEY; CDR2 reads SMNVEV (reference sequence). V shed 6 bases, J shed 3 bases, and the junction held 3 bases outside the gene matches. For the CDR3, the DNA is TGTGCCAGCAGCGAGACAGGGGAAGAGACCCAGTACTTC. Translating it yields CASSETGEETQYF.

J is TRBJ2-5 and V is TRBV5-1; D remains unclear. TRBJ2-7 explains the end of the DNA better; the J call may be wrong. CDR3 length: 13 amino acids. Germline V gene data show CDR1 as SGHRS and CDR2 as YFSETQ. DNA for the CDR3: TGCGCCAGCAGCTTGGGACAAAACTACGAGCAGTACTTC. Residues: CASSLGQNYEQYF.

The chain links TRBV19 to TRBJ2-5, with 14 bases aligning to TRBD2. CDR1 and CDR2 from the germline V gene are LNHDA and SQIVND (reference sequence). The CDR3 covers 15 residues. The ends lost 7 bases at V and 4 bases at J; junction bases unmatched: 5. The CDR3 DNA sequence: TGTGCCAGTACCCCGGGACTAGCGGGGGCAGAGACCCAGTACTTC. Its protein product is CASTPGLAGAETQYF.